This paragraph reports one T cell receptor beta chain. These data are taken from a study of blood T cell repertoires in COVID-19. Looking at the study overall: Sample material is recorded as cDNA or gDNA derived from T cells, B-cell-depleted T cells, or PBMCs.

The CDR3 spans 18 residues. Germline CDR1 and CDR2: SGHDN and FVKESK. Trimming shortened V by 0 bases and J by 7 bases, and 24 bases separated the two germline ends. Original methodology: Amplifying reference gene primers gave estimates of nucleated cell counts. Assay used: immunoSEQ multiplex PCR; TCRdb lists only in-frame clones, some missing. V, J and clone size are those of that table, while D and trimming were read from the DNA. The sample has about 60,000 clones; approximately 80% are singletons. The sequencing sample was made of peripheral blood. This TCR derives from a man in his sixties with acute or convalescent COVID-19. The chain couples TRBV14 to TRBJ2-5; D is possibly TRBD2 (7 bases). The CDR3 DNA reads TGTGCCAGCAGCCAAGATGGATTCGGGGGGCGGGCTAGCGCGACCCAGTACTTC. Translation: CASSQDGFGGRASATQYF.